These T cell receptor beta chains were read from a single sample in a study of blood T cells in healthy people across ages. Using its own MiXCR run on the 5' RACE reads, TCRdb lists one record per CDR3 protein. This sample has about 720,000 distinct CDR3 sequences; about 20% occur once, and the top ten carry around 21%. Sequenced input: blood. The receptors originated from a man between 65 and 85 years old in good health. The CDR3 runs from the conserved cysteine through the conserved F or W. Each record gives: J gene, D gene, clone size, V gene, CDR3 DNA, CDR3 protein. D genes are given only for firm matches. The size of a clone is reported for some rows only, either as once, few or many, or as a class for expanded clones.

J: TRBJ2-1; D: TRBD1; size: few; V: TRBV20-1; DNA: TGCAGTGCTCCGACAGGGGCGTTTAGAAATGAGCAGTTCTTC; CDR3: CSAPTGAFRNEQFF
J: TRBJ2-2; D: NA; size: NA; V: TRBV6-5; DNA: TGTGCCAGCAGCCCCGGGGCCCCCGGGGAGCTGTTTTTT; CDR3: CASSPGAPGELFF
J: TRBJ2-2; D: TRBD1; size: NA; V: TRBV18; DNA: TGTGCCAGCTCACCGACGGGACAGGGGTCCCACACCGGGGAGCTGTTTTTT; CDR3: CASSPTGQGSHTGELFF
J: TRBJ1-1; D: TRBD1; size: few; V: TRBV19; DNA: TGTGCCAGTAGTACGCCCTTGGACAGGAGGGACACTGAAGCTTTCTTT; CDR3: CASSTPLDRRDTEAFF
J: TRBJ1-5; D: NA; size: few; V: TRBV9; DNA: TGTGCCAGCAGCGCCTCAGGGAATAGCAATCAGCCCCAGCATTTT; CDR3: CASSASGNSNQPQHF
J: TRBJ1-3; D: NA; size: many; V: TRBV12-3/TRBV12-4; DNA: TGTGCCAGCAGTTTATGGAATCCCTGGGGCTCTGGAAACACCATATATTTT; CDR3: CASSLWNPWGSGNTIYF
J: TRBJ2-1; D: NA; size: NA; V: TRBV4-3; DNA: TGCGCCGGCAGCCACCTTGGCGGGCATGAGCAGTTCTTC; CDR3: CAGSHLGGHEQFF
J: TRBJ1-2; D: NA; size: NA; V: TRBV4-3; DNA: TGCGCCAGCAGCCCGAGGGCAGGGGTTGTGGGTGGCTACACCTTC; CDR3: CASSPRAGVVGGYTF
J: TRBJ2-1; D: NA; size: few; V: TRBV5-6; DNA: TGTGCCAGCAGCTTGGTTTCTGGGGACCCCGATGACAATGAGCAGTTCTTC; CDR3: CASSLVSGDPDDNEQFF
J: TRBJ1-1; D: NA; size: few; V: TRBV20-1; DNA: TGCAGTGCTAGAGAGGGGGGCGCCTACACTGAAGCTTTCTTT; CDR3: CSAREGGAYTEAFF
J: TRBJ2-7; D: NA; size: few; V: TRBV7-9; DNA: TGTGCCAGCAGCTCCGGACCAGGGAAGGTCTACGAGCAGTACTTC; CDR3: CASSSGPGKVYEQYF
J: TRBJ1-2; D: TRBD1; size: NA; V: TRBV12-3/TRBV12-4; DNA: TGTGCCAGCAGTTTACAGGGGGTGGACTATGGCTACACCTTC; CDR3: CASSLQGVDYGYTF
J: TRBJ2-1; D: NA; size: NA; V: TRBV5-1; DNA: TGCGCCAGCAGAAACCGGGACCTCGTAAATGAGCAGTTCTTC; CDR3: CASRNRDLVNEQFF
J: TRBJ1-5; D: TRBD1; size: NA; V: TRBV2; DNA: TGTGCCAGCAGTCAGAGGGACAGTCATAACAATCAGCCCCAGCATTTT; CDR3: CASSQRDSHNNQPQHF
J: TRBJ2-5; D: TRBD1; size: NA; V: TRBV29-1; DNA: TGCAGCGCTCGGACAGGGTCGGGAGAGACCCAGTACTTC; CDR3: CSARTGSGETQYF
J: TRBJ1-2; D: TRBD1; size: few; V: TRBV12-3/TRBV12-4; DNA: TGTGCCAGCAGGGGGACAGCCGCTAACTATGGCTACACCTTC; CDR3: CASRGTAANYGYTF
J: TRBJ1-4; D: NA; size: NA; V: TRBV7-9; DNA: TGTGCCAGCAGCTCGGACACAATTGAAAAACTGTTTTTT; CDR3: CASSSDTIEKLFF
J: TRBJ2-1; D: NA; size: many; V: TRBV29-1; DNA: TGCAGCGTAGGATTTACCTACAATGAGCAGTTCTTC; CDR3: CSVGFTYNEQFF
J: TRBJ2-7; D: NA; size: few; V: TRBV4-2; DNA: TGTGCCAGCAGCCTCACGACAGGCTCAAGCTCCTACGAGCAGTACTTC; CDR3: CASSLTTGSSSYEQYF
J: TRBJ1-6; D: NA; size: NA; V: TRBV5-1; DNA: TGCGCCAGCAGCTTAATAACCGATAATTCACCCCTCCACTTT; CDR3: CASSLITDNSPLHF
J: TRBJ1-4; D: NA; size: NA; V: TRBV12-3/TRBV12-4; DNA: TGTGCCAGCAGTTCGAGCACAGGCCCTAATGAAAAACTGTTTTTT; CDR3: CASSSSTGPNEKLFF
J: TRBJ1-1; D: NA; size: NA; V: TRBV20-1; DNA: TGCAGTGCTAGGCAGCAGAGGGGGAGAAACACTGAAGCTTTCTTT; CDR3: CSARQQRGRNTEAFF
J: TRBJ1-2; D: TRBD1; size: few; V: TRBV7-9; DNA: TGTGCCAGCAGCTCGACAGGGGACGGCTATGGCTACACCTTC; CDR3: CASSSTGDGYGYTF
J: TRBJ2-7; D: NA; size: few; V: TRBV6-2/TRBV6-3; DNA: TGTGCCAGCAGTCACGGTTCGCCGGACGAGCAGTACTTC; CDR3: CASSHGSPDEQYF
J: TRBJ1-2; D: TRBD1; size: few; V: TRBV4-2; DNA: TGTGCCAGCAGCTTAGGCCGACAGGGTTATGGCTACACCTTC; CDR3: CASSLGRQGYGYTF
J: TRBJ1-1; D: NA; size: NA; V: TRBV20-1; DNA: TGCAGTGTCTTAGATCCTTTGAACACTGAAGCTTTCTTT; CDR3: CSVLDPLNTEAFF
J: TRBJ1-4; D: NA; size: once; V: TRBV6-6; DNA: TGTGCCAGCAACCCTTCGACAGATGCAACTAATGAAAAACTGTTTTTT; CDR3: CASNPSTDATNEKLFF
J: TRBJ1-2; D: TRBD1; size: few; V: TRBV10-2; DNA: TGCGCCAGCAGGGACGACAGGGAATATGGCTACACCTTC; CDR3: CASRDDREYGYTF
J: TRBJ2-2; D: TRBD2; size: NA; V: TRBV6-2/TRBV6-3; DNA: TGTGCCAGCAACCCTAGCGGGGTCACCGGGGAGCTGTTTTTT; CDR3: CASNPSGVTGELFF
J: TRBJ2-5; D: NA; size: NA; V: TRBV2; DNA: TGTGCCAGCAGTGAAGGGACCATTCAAGAGACCCAGTACTTC; CDR3: CASSEGTIQETQYF
J: TRBJ2-1; D: TRBD2; size: many; V: TRBV29-1; DNA: TGCAGCGTCCATGGACTAGCGGAGGGGTCCAATGAGCAGTTCTTC; CDR3: CSVHGLAEGSNEQFF
J: TRBJ2-3; D: NA; size: NA; V: TRBV20-1; DNA: TGCAGTGCTAGAGATCTCCTAGGGAGCTACACAGATACGCAGTATTTT; CDR3: CSARDLLGSYTDTQYF
J: TRBJ2-4; D: TRBD2; size: NA; V: TRBV2; DNA: TGTGCCAGCAGTGGGACTAGCGGGGGACTAGCCAAAAACATTCAGTACTTC; CDR3: CASSGTSGGLAKNIQYF
J: TRBJ1-4; D: NA; size: NA; V: TRBV28; DNA: TGTGCCAGCAACCCTGGGGCAGGGCTCTTTGCAACTAATGAAAAACTGCTTTTT; CDR3: CASNPGAGLFATNEKLLF
J: TRBJ1-2; D: NA; size: few; V: TRBV12-3/TRBV12-4; DNA: TGTGCCAGCAGTTTAAAAGGGTCTCACTATGGCTACACCTTT; CDR3: CASSLKGSHYGYTF
J: TRBJ1-1; D: NA; size: NA; V: TRBV6-5; DNA: TGTGCCAGCAGTTACAGGGGGAGTTGGAACACTGAAGCTTTCTTT; CDR3: CASSYRGSWNTEAFF
J: TRBJ1-3; D: TRBD1; size: NA; V: TRBV5-5; DNA: TGTGCCAGCAGTCCCCGGGACAGCTCTGGAAACACCATATATTTT; CDR3: CASSPRDSSGNTIYF
J: TRBJ1-2; D: NA; size: NA; V: TRBV7-2; DNA: TGTGCCGGCAACTCCGGGCAAAACTATGGCTACACCTTC; CDR3: CAGNSGQNYGYTF
J: TRBJ1-5; D: TRBD1; size: many; V: TRBV12-3/TRBV12-4; DNA: TGTGCCAGCAGCCCACCGACAGGGGTCTTTCAGCCCCAGCATTTT; CDR3: CASSPPTGVFQPQHF
J: TRBJ1-4; D: NA; size: NA; V: TRBV6-6; DNA: TGTGCCAGCAGTTACGCGGGGCTGGGTAATGAAAAACTGTTTTTT; CDR3: CASSYAGLGNEKLFF
J: TRBJ1-2; D: NA; size: NA; V: TRBV7-2; DNA: TGTGCCAGCAGCCTCCTGACAGTTCCCTATGGCTACACCTTC; CDR3: CASSLLTVPYGYTF
J: TRBJ2-1; D: NA; size: few; V: TRBV7-8; DNA: TGTGCCAGCAGCTTAGGTCGGGGCCACGGTTACAATGAGCAGTTCTTC; CDR3: CASSLGRGHGYNEQFF
J: TRBJ1-3; D: NA; size: few; V: TRBV12-3/TRBV12-4; DNA: TGTGCCAGCAGGCTCGGGACAAACGCTGGAAACACCATATATTTT; CDR3: CASRLGTNAGNTIYF
J: TRBJ1-5; D: NA; size: few; V: TRBV12-5; DNA: TGTGCTAGTGGTTTGGATCGGCCCCAGCATTTT; CDR3: CASGLDRPQHF
J: TRBJ2-7; D: NA; size: NA; V: TRBV10-3; DNA: TGTGCCATCAGTGAAACGGCATTAGGGTACGAGCAGTACTTC; CDR3: CAISETALGYEQYF
J: TRBJ2-1; D: NA; size: many; V: TRBV18; DNA: TGTGCCAGCAGCCCCGACTCCTACAATGAGCAGTTCTTC; CDR3: CASSPDSYNEQFF
J: TRBJ2-1; D: NA; size: NA; V: TRBV12-3/TRBV12-4; DNA: TGTGCCAGCAGTGAGGGACGGGGCCTCTACAATGAGCAGTTCTTC; CDR3: CASSEGRGLYNEQFF
J: TRBJ2-5; D: NA; size: NA; V: TRBV20-1; DNA: TGCAGTGCTAGAGATCAATACCCCGGGACCCTCCAGACCCAGTACTTC; CDR3: CSARDQYPGTLQTQYF
J: TRBJ1-1; D: NA; size: few; V: TRBV5-1; DNA: TGCGCCAGCAGCTTGGCATTGGGGAGGGAGAACACTGAAGCTTTCTTT; CDR3: CASSLALGRENTEAFF
J: TRBJ1-2; D: TRBD1; size: NA; V: TRBV27; DNA: TGTGCCAGCAGTCCCGGGACAGGGAGAGGCGGCTACACCTTC; CDR3: CASSPGTGRGGYTF
J: TRBJ2-3; D: NA; size: few; V: TRBV12-3/TRBV12-4; DNA: TGTGCCAGCAGTTCCGTGGGGCGAACCTACACAGATACGCAGTATTTT; CDR3: CASSSVGRTYTDTQYF
J: TRBJ2-7; D: TRBD2; size: NA; V: TRBV7-6; DNA: TGTGCCAGCAGCTTAGACCTGCCTCCTAGCGGAGTCCCTTACGAGCAGTACTTC; CDR3: CASSLDLPPSGVPYEQYF
J: TRBJ2-5; D: NA; size: few; V: TRBV6-6; DNA: TGTGCCAGCCGGGACACCCGTTGGCAGACCCAGTACTTC; CDR3: CASRDTRWQTQYF
J: TRBJ1-1; D: TRBD1; size: NA; V: TRBV2; DNA: TGTGCCAGCAGGGATAAACAGGGGTCGAACACTGAAGCTTTCTTT; CDR3: CASRDKQGSNTEAFF
J: TRBJ1-1; D: NA; size: NA; V: TRBV29-1; DNA: TGCAGCGTTGAACCGGGGGTGAGGAACACTGAAGCTTTCTTT; CDR3: CSVEPGVRNTEAFF